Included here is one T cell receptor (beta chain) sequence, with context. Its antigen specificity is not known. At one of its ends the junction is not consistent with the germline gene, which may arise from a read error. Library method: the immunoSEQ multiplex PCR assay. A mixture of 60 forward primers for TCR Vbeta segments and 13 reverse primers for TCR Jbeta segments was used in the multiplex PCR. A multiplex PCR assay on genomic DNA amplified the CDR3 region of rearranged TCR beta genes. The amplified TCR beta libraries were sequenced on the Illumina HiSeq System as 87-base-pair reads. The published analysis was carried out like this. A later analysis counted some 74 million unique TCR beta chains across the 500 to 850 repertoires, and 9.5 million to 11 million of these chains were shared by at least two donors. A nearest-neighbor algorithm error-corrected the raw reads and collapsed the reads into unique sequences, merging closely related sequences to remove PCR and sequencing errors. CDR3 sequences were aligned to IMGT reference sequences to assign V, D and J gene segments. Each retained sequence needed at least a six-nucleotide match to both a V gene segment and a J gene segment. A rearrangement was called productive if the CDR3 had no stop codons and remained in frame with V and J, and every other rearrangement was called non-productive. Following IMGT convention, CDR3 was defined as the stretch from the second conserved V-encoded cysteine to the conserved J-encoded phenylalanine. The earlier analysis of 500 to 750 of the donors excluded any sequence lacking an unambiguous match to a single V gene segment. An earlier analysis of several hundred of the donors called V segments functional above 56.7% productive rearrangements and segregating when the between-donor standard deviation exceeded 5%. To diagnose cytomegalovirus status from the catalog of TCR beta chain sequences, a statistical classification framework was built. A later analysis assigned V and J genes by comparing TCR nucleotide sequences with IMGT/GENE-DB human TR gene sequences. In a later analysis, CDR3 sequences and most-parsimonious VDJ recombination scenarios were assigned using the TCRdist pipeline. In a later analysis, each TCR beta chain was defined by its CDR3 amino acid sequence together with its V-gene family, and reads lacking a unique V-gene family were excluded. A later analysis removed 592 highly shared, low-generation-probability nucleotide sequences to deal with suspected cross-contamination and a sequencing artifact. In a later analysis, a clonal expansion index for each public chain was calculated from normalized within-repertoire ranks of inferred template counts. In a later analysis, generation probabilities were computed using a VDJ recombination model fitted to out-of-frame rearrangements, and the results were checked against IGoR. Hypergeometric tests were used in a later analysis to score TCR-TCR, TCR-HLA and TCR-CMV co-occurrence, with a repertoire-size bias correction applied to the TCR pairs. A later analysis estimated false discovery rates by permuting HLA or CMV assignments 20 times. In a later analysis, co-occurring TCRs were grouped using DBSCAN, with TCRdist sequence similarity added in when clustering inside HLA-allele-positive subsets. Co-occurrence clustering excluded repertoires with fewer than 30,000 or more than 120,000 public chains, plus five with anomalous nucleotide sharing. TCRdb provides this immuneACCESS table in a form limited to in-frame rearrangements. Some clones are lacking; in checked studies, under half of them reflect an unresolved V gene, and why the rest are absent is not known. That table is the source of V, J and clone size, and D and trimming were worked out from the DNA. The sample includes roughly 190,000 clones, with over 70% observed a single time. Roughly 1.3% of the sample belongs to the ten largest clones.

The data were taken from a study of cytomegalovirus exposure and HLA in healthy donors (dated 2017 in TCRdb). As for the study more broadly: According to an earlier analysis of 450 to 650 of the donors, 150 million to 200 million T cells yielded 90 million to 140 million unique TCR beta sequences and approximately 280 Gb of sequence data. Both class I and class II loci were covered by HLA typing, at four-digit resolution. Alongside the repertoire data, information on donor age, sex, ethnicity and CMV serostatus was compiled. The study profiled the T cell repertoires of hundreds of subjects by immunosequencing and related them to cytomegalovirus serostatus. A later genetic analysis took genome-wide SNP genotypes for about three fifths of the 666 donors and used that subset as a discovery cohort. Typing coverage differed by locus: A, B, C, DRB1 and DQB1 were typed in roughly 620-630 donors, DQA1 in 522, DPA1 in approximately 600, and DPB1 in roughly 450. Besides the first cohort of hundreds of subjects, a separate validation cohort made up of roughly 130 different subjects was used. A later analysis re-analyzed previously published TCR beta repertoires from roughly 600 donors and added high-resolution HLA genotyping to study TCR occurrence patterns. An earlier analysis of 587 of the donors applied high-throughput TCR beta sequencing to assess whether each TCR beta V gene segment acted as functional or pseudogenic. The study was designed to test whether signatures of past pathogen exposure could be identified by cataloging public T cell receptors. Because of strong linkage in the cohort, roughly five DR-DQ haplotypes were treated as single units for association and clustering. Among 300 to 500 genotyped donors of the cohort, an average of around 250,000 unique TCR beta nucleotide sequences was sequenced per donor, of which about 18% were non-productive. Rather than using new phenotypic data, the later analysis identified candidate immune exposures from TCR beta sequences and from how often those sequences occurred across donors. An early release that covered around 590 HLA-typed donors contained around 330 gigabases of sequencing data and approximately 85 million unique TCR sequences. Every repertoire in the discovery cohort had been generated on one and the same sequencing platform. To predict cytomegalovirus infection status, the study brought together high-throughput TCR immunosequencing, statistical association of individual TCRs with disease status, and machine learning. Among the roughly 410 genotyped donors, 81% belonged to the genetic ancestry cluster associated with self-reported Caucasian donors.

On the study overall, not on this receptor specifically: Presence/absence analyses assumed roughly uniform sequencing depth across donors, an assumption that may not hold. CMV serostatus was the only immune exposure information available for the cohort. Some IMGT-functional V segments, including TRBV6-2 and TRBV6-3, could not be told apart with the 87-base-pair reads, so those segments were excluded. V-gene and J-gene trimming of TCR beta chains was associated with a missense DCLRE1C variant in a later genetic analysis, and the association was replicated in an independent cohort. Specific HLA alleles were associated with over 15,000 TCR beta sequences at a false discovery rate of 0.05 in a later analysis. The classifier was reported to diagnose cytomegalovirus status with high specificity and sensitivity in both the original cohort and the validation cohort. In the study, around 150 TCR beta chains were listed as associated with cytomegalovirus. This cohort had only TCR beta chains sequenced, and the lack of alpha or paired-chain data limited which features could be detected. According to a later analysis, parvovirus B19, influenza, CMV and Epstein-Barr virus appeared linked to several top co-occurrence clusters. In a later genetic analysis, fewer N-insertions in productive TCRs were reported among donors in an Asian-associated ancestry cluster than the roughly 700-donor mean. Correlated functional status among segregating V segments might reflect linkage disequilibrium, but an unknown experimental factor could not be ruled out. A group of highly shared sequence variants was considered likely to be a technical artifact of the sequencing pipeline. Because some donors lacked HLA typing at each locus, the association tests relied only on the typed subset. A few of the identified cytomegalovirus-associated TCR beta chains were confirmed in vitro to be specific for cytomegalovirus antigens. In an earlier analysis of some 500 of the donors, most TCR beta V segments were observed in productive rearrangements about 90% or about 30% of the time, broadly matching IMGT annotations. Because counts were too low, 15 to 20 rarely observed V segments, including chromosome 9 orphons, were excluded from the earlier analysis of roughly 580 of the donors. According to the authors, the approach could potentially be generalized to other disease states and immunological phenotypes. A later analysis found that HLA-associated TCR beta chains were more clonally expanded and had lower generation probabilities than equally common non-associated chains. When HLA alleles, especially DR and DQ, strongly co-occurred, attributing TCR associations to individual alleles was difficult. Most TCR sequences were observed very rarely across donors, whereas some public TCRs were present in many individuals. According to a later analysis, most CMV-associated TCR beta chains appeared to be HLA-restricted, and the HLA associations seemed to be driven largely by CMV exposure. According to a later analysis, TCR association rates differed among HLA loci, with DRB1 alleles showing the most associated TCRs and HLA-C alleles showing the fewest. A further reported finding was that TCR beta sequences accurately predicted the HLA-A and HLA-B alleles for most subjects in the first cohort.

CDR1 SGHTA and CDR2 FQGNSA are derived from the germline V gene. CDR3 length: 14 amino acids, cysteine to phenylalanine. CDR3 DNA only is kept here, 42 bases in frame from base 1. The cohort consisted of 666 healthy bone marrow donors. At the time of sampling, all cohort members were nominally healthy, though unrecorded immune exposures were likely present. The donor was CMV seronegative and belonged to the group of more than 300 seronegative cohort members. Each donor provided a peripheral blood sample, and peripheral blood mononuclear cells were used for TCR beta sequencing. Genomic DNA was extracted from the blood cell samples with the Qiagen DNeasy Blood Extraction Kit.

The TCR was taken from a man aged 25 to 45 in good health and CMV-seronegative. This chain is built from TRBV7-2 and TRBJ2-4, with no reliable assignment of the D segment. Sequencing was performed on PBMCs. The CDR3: CASSLAIGRNSQYF. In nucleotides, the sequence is TGTGCCAGCAGCTTAGCGATTGGCAGGAACAGTCAGTACTTC.